The text below deals with one T cell receptor beta chain. This sample stems from a study of T cell changes during pregnancy in multiple sclerosis. Generated by immunoSEQ multiplex PCR, the TCRdb table keeps only in-frame clones and is missing some. The sample records roughly 100,000 clones, less than 95% being singletons. Germline V lookup: CDR1 SEHNR, CDR2 FQNEAQ (reference sequence). Unmatched junction bases numbered 16, after V lost 4 bases and J lost 3 bases. CDR3 length equals 18 residues. The chain uses TRBV7-9 and TRBJ2-7; TRBD2 aligns across 9 bases. The TCR was taken from a female donor with multiple sclerosis, enrolled in a pregnancy study. Sequences were derived from peripheral blood, sampled before pregnancy. The CDR3 loop reads CASSSTKPPSGTRYEQYF. In DNA, the CDR3 is TGTGCCAGCAGCTCAACGAAGCCTCCTAGCGGGACCCGCTACGAGCAGTACTTC.